This T cell receptor beta chain appears in the sequencing data of a study of blood T cell repertoires in COVID-19. The overall study: The United States, Italy and Spain supplied acute and convalescent COVID-19 samples. T cells, B-cell-depleted T cells, or PBMCs supplied cDNA or gDNA.

Original processing methods: Counts of nucleated cells, estimated from reference gene primer amplification, were obtained. Clones were sequenced by immunoSEQ multiplex PCR, and TCRdb holds only the in-frame ones, with some missing. V and J calls and clone size are given by that table; D and trimming were obtained from the DNA. The data contain 100,000 to 150,000 clones, 55% to 70% of them singletons. The germline V gene encodes CDR1 SGHRS and CDR2 YFSETQ. The V gene lost 4 bases and the J gene lost 1 base, with 12 bases spanning the gap. CDR3 length: 15 residues. V gene TRBV5-1 combines with J gene TRBJ2-1; tentatively, D is TRBD2 (5 bases). This TCR was sampled from a woman aged 70-85 years with acute or convalescent COVID-19. Material for sequencing was peripheral blood. The CDR3 spells CASSAPRTSYNEQFF. In DNA, the CDR3 is TGCGCCAGCAGCGCCCCTAGGACTTCCTACAATGAGCAGTTCTTC. Full variable domain (rest looked up from reference TRBV5-1 and TRBJ2-1): KAGVTQTPRYLIKTRGQQVTLSCSPISGHRSVSWYQQTPGQGLQFLFEYFSETQRNKGNFPGRFSGRQFSNSRSEMNVSTLELGDSALYLCASSAPRTSYNEQFFGPGTRLTVL.